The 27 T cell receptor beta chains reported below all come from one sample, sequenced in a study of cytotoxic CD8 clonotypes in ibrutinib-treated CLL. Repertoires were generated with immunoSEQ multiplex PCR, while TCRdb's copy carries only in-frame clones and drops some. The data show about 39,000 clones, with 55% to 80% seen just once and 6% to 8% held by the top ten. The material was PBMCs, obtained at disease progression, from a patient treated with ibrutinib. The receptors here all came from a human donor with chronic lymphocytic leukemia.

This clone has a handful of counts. In nucleotides, the CDR3 is TGTGCCAGCAGTTATGTTGGTCCCGGGGAGCTGTTTTTT. This gives the protein CASSYVGPGELFF. V and J are TRBV6-6 and TRBJ2-2, with no clear D. The CDR3 length is 13 residues. V was pared by 3 bases and J by 6 bases, with 8 bases between. Per germline, CDR1 MNHNY and CDR2 SVGAGI (reference sequence).

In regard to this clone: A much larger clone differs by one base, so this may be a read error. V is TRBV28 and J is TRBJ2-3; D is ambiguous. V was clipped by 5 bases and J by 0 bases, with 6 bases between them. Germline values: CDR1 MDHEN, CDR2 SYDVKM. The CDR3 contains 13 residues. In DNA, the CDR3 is TGTGCCAGCAGTGGCGGAAGCACAGATACGCAGTATTTT. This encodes CASSGGSTDTQYF. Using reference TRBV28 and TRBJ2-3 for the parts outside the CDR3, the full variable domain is DVKVTQSSRYLVKRTGEKVFLECVQDMDHENMFWYRQDPGLGLRLIYFSYDVKMKEKGDIPEGYSVSREKKERFSLILESASTNQTSMYLCASSGGSTDTQYFGPGTRLTVL.

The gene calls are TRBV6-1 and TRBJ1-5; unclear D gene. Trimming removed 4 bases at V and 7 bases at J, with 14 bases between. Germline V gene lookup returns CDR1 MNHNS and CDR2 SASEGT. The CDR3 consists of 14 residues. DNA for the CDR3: TGTGCCAGCAGTGCGGCATCCGGGGAACAGCCCCAGCATTTT. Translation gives CASSAASGEQPQHF.

This chain's CDR3 is CASSQALGQGADTQYF. The CDR3 nucleotides are TGCGCCAGCAGCCAAGCCCTCGGACAGGGGGCAGATACGCAGTATTTT. This chain uses TRBV10-2 with TRBJ2-3, with 10 positions matching TRBD1. This CDR3 region has 16 residues. Germline values: CDR1 WSHSY, CDR2 SAAADI. The V segment lost 6 bases and the J segment 4 bases; nucleotides outside the gene matches: 10.

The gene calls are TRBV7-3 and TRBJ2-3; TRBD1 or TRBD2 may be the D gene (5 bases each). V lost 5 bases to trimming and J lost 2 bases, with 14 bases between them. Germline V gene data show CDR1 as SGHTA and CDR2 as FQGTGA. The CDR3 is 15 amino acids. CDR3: CASSLAGTSTDTQYF. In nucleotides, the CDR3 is TGTGCCAGCAGCCTGGCTGGGACCTCCACAGATACGCAGTATTTT.

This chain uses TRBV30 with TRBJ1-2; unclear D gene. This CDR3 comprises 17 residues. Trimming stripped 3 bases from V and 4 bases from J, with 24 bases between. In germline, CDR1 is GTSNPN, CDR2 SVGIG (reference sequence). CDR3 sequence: CAWRERSHLKAGYGYTF. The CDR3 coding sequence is TGTGCCTGGAGGGAGAGGAGTCACCTCAAAGCGGGCTATGGCTACACCTTC.

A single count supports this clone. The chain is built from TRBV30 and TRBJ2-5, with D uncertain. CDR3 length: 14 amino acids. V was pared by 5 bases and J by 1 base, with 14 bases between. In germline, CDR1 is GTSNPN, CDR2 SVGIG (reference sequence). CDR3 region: CAWSYGPFQETQYF. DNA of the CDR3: TGTGCCTGGTCTTACGGGCCCTTCCAAGAGACCCAGTACTTC.

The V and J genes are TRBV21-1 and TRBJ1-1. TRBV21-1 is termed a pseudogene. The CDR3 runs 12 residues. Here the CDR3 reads CASSKRPDEAFF. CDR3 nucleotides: TGTGCCAGCAGCAAAAGGCCGGATGAAGCTTTCTTT.

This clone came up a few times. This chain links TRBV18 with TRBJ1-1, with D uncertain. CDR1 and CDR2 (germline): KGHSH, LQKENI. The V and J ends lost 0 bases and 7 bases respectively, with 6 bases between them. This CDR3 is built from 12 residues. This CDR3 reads CASSPPASEAFF. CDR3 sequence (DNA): TGTGCCAGCTCACCACCGGCCAGTGAAGCTTTCTTT.

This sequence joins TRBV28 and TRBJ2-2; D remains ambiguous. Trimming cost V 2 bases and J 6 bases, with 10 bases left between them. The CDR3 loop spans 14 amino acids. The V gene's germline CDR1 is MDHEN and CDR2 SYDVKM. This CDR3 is CASSLVPGAGELFF. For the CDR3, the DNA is TGTGCCAGCAGTTTAGTCCCAGGAGCCGGGGAGCTGTTTTTT.

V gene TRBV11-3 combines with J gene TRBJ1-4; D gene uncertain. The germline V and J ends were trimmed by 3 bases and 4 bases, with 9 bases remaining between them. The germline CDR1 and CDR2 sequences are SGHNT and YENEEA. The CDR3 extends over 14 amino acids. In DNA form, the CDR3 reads TGTGCCAGCAGCTTCCGTGGGTATAATGAAAAACTGTTTTTT. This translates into CASSFRGYNEKLFF.

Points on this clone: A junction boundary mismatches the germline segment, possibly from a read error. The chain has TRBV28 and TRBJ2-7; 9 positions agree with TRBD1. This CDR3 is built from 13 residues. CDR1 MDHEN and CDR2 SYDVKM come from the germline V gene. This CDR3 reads CASSLGRDRDSCF. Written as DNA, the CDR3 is TGTGCCAGCAGTTTGGGCCGGGACAGGGATTCCTGCTTC.

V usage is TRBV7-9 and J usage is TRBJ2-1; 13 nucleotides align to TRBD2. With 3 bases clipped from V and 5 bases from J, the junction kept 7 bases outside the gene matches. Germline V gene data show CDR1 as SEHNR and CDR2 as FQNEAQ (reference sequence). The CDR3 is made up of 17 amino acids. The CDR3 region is CASSFTSGRAVNNEQFF. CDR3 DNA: TGTGCCAGCAGCTTCACTAGCGGGAGGGCCGTCAACAATGAGCAGTTCTTC. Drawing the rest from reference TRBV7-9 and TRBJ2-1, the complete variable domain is DTGVSQNPRHKITKRGQNVTFRCDPISEHNRLYWYRQTLGQGPEFLTYFQNEAQLEKSRLLSDRFSAERPKGSFSTLEIQRTEQGDSAMYLCASSFTSGRAVNNEQFFGPGTRLTVL.

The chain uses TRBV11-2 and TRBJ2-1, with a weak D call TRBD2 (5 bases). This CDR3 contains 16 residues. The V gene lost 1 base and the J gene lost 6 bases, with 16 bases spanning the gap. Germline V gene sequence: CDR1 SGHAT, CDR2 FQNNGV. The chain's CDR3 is CASSLVPEGLGNEQFF. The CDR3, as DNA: TGTGCCAGCAGCTTAGTTCCTGAGGGTTTAGGCAATGAGCAGTTCTTC. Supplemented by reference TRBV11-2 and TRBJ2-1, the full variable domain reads EAGVAQSPRYKIIEKRQSVAFWCNPISGHATLYWYQQILGQGPKLLIQFQNNGVVDDSQLPKDRFSAERLKGVDSTLKIQPAKLEDSAVYLCASSLVPEGLGNEQFFGPGTRLTVL.

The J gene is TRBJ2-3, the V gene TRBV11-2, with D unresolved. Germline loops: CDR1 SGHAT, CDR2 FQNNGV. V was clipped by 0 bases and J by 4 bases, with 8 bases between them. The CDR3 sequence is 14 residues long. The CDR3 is CASSLEVVADTQYF. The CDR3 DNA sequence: TGTGCCAGCAGCTTAGAGGTAGTCGCAGATACGCAGTATTTT.

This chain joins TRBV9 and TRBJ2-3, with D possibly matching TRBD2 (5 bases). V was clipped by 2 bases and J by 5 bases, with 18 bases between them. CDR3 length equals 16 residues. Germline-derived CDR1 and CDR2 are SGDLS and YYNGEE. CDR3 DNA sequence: TGTGCCAGCAGCGTTACTAGTGTACAAAACAGAGATACGCAGTATTTT. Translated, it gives CASSVTSVQNRDTQYF.

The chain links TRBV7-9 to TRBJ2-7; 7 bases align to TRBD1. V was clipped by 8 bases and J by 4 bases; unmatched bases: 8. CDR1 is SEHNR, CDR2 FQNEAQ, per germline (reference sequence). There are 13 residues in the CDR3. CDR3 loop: CASGSGRGYEQYF. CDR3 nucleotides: TGTGCCAGCGGCTCGGGCAGGGGGTACGAGCAGTACTTC. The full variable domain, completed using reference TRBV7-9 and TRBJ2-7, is DTGVSQNPRHKITKRGQNVTFRCDPISEHNRLYWYRQTLGQGPEFLTYFQNEAQLEKSRLLSDRFSAERPKGSFSTLEIQRTEQGDSAMYLCASGSGRGYEQYFGPGTRLTVT.

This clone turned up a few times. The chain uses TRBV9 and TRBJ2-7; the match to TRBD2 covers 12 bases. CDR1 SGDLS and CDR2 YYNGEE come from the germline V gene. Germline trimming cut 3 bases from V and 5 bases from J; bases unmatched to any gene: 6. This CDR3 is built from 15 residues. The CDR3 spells CASSATSGSLNEQYF. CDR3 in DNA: TGTGCCAGCAGCGCGACTAGCGGGAGCTTAAACGAGCAGTACTTC.

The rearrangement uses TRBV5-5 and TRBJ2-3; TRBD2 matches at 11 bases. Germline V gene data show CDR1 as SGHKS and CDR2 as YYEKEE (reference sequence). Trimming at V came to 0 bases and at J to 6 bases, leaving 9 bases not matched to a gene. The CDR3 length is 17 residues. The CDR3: CASSLAGTSGSWDTQYF. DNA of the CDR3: TGTGCCAGCAGCTTGGCAGGGACTAGCGGTTCTTGGGATACGCAGTATTTT. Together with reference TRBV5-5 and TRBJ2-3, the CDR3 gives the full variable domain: DAGVTQSPTHLIKTRGQQVTLRCSPISGHKSVSWYQQVLGQGPQFIFQYYEKEERGRGNFPDRFSARQFPNYSSELNVNALLLGDSALYLCASSLAGTSGSWDTQYFGPGTRLTVL.

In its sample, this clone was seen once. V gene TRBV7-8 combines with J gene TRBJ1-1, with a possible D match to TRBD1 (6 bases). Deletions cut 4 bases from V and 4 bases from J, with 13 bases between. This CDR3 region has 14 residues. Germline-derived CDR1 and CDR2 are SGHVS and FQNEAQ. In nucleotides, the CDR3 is TGTGCCAGCAGCTCGGACAGCCCGGTCACTGAAGCTTTCTTT. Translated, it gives CASSSDSPVTEAFF.

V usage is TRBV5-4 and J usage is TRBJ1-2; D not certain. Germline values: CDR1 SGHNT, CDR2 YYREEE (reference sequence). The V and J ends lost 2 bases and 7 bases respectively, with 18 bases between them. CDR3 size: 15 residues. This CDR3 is CASSFDSLWVSGYTF. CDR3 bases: TGTGCCAGCAGCTTCGATTCACTCTGGGTTTCTGGCTACACCTTC.

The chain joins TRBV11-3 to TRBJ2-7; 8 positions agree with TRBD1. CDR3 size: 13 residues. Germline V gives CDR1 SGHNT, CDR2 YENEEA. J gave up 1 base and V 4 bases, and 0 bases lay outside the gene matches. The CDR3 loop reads CASSWDRSYEQYF. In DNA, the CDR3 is TGTGCCAGCAGCTGGGACAGGTCCTACGAGCAGTACTTC.

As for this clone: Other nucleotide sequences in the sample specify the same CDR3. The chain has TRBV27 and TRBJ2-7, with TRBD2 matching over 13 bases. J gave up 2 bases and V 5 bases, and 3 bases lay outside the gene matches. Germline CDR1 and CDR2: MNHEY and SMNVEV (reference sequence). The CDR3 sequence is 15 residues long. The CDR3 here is CASSPGTSGTYEQYF. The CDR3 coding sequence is TGTGCCAGCAGTCCCGGGACTAGCGGGACCTACGAGCAGTACTTC.

CDR3 coding DNA: TGCGCCAGCATCGAAAGACTCGGCGGGGAGCTGTTTTTT. Translating it yields CASIERLGGELFF. The rearrangement joins TRBV10-1 to TRBJ2-2; D not certain. This CDR3 is 13 amino acids long. V lost 7 bases and J lost 7, with 13 bases in between. Germline CDR1 reads WNHNN; CDR2 reads SYGVQD (reference sequence).

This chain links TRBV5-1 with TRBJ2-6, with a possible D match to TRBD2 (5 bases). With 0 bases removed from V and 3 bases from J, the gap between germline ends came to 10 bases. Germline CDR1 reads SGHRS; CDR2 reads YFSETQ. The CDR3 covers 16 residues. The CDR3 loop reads CASSLGAGVGANVLTF. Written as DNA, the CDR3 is TGCGCCAGCAGCTTGGGGGCCGGGGTTGGGGCCAACGTCCTGACTTTC. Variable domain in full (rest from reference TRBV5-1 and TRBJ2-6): KAGVTQTPRYLIKTRGQQVTLSCSPISGHRSVSWYQQTPGQGLQFLFEYFSETQRNKGNFPGRFSGRQFSNSRSEMNVSTLELGDSALYLCASSLGAGVGANVLTFGAGSRLTVL.

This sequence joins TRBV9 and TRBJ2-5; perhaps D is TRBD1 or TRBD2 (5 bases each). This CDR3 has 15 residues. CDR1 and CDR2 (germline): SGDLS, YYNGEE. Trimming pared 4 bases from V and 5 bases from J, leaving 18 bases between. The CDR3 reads CASSTNTGLGETQYF. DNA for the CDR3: TGTGCCAGCAGCACCAACACGGGGCTTGGGGAGACCCAGTACTTC.

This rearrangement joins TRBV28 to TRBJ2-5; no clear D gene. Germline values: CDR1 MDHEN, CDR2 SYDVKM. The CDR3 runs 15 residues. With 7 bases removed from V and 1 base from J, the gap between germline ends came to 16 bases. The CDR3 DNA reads TGTGCCAGCACCGCCTCGGACGGGCGCCAAGAGACCCAGTACTTC. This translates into CASTASDGRQETQYF.